A selection of T cell receptor beta chains follows, all from one sample in a study of identical twins. TCRdb passed the 5' RACE reads through MiXCR, listing each CDR3 protein once. The repertoire holds around 480,000 distinct CDR3 sequences, 13% to 15% seen once, with about 0.54% in the top ten. This same sample was also part of a study on yellow fever vaccine responses in identical twins.

The sequenced material came from CD4+ T cells sorted from blood. The source is a woman under 30 in good health. Both conserved end residues are part of each CDR3. Fields, in order: V gene, J gene, CDR3 length, clone size, D gene, CDR3 DNA, CDR3 protein. The D gene is left open where the match is weak. Not every row has a clone size; where given, it reads once, few, many or a size class.

>TRBV20-1|TRBJ2-3|14|.|.
TGCAGTGCTCCCCGGGCGCGTAGCACAGATACGCAGTATTTT
CSAPRARSTDTQYF
>TRBV12-3/TRBV12-4|TRBJ2-7|14|.|.
TGTGCCAGCAGTACCACCACTGGTAACTACGAGCAGTACTTC
CASSTTTGNYEQYF
>TRBV3-1|TRBJ2-3|15|.|.
TGTGCCAGCAGCCAAAGGGCCGGGTGGTCAGATACGCAGTATTTT
CASSQRAGWSDTQYF
>TRBV7-2|TRBJ2-4|16|.|.
TGTGCCAGCAGCCCACAGGGACTACTAGCCAAAAACATTCAGTACTTC
CASSPQGLLAKNIQYF
>TRBV10-3|TRBJ1-2|14|.|.
TGTGCCATCAGTGATATGGGCAGGAACTATGGCTACACCTTC
CAISDMGRNYGYTF
>TRBV3-1|TRBJ2-7|12|.|.
TGTGCCAGCAGCCAAAGGAAAGGCGAGCAGTACTTC
CASSQRKGEQYF
>TRBV24-1|TRBJ2-2|14|.|.
TGTGCCACCGGAGGGGCAGGGGGAACCGGGGAGCTGTTTTTT
CATGGAGGTGELFF
>TRBV10-1|TRBJ2-7|15|few|TRBD1
TGCGCCAGCAGTGCCCGGACAGGGGGCTCCTACGAGCAGTACTTC
CASSARTGGSYEQYF
>TRBV6-6|TRBJ2-1|13|.|.
TGTGCCAGCAGGGCGCTAGCCTACAATGAGCAGTTCTTC
CASRALAYNEQFF
>TRBV12-3/TRBV12-4|TRBJ1-5|16|.|TRBD1
TGTGCCAGCAGTTTAGGAGGACAGGGGCCTAGGAAGCCCCAGCATTTT
CASSLGGQGPRKPQHF
>TRBV12-3/TRBV12-4|TRBJ1-4|14|.|.
TGTGCCAGCAACTTCCGTGCAACTAATGAAAAACTGTTTTTT
CASNFRATNEKLFF
>TRBV2|TRBJ2-5|12|few|.
TGTGCCAGCAAACTTGTACAAGAGACCCAGTACTTC
CASKLVQETQYF
>TRBV7-9|TRBJ2-1|16|few|.
TGTGCCAGCAGCTTGGAGCTTTCTAGCTCCTACAATGAGCAGTTCTTC
CASSLELSSSYNEQFF
>TRBV6-2/TRBV6-3|TRBJ2-3|12|many|.
TGTGCCAGCAAAGGGAGCACAGATACGCAGTATTTT
CASKGSTDTQYF
>TRBV6-1|TRBJ2-1|15|.|.
TGTGCCAGCAGTGAGGAGGGGGGGACCTACAATGAGCAGTTCTTC
CASSEEGGTYNEQFF
>TRBV12-3/TRBV12-4|TRBJ2-1|12|few|.
TGTGCCAGCAGTGGGTGGACCAATGAGCAGTTCTTC
CASSGWTNEQFF
>TRBV28|TRBJ2-2|19|.|TRBD2
TGTGCCAGCAGCCCCATTAGGGGGGCTAGCGGGGGGGCCCCCGGGGAGCTGTTTTTT
CASSPIRGASGGAPGELFF
>TRBV7-9|TRBJ1-6|13|few|TRBD1
TGTGCCAGCAGCCGGACAGGGGGTGAGCCCCTCCACTTT
CASSRTGGEPLHF
>TRBV9|TRBJ2-5|14|few|.
TGTGCCAGCAGCGTCCGGGCGGTAGGAGAGACCCAGTACTTC
CASSVRAVGETQYF
>TRBV2|TRBJ2-3|15|.|.
TGTGCCTCCCAGAGGAACAGGGCTGGCACAGATACGCAGTATTTT
CASQRNRAGTDTQYF
>TRBV5-1|TRBJ2-7|16|few|.
TGCGCCAGCAGCGGGGGTGTCTCCGGACACTACTACGAGCAGTACTTC
CASSGGVSGHYYEQYF
>TRBV2|TRBJ2-5|15|.|.
TGTGCCAGCAAGCCCTTAGCGGGACAGCAAGAGACCCAGTACTTC
CASKPLAGQQETQYF
>TRBV29-1|TRBJ2-5|12|few|TRBD1
TGCAGCGTTAGGACAGGGAGTGAGACCCAGTACTTC
CSVRTGSETQYF
>TRBV2|TRBJ2-3|16|few|TRBD1
TGTGCCAGCAGACGACAGGGGGCGATGGGCACAGATACGCAGTATTTT
CASRRQGAMGTDTQYF
>TRBV20-1|TRBJ2-1|14|.|TRBD2
TGCAGTGCTAGTTGGAGCGGGAGGACCAATGAGCAGTTCTTC
CSASWSGRTNEQFF
>TRBV20-1|TRBJ2-5|13|.|.
TGCAGTGCTAGAGAAACTAGGGGGGAGACCCAGTACTTC
CSARETRGETQYF
>TRBV6-5|TRBJ2-2|15|.|.
TGTGCCAGCAGTTTTTTAGCGGCTATAACCGGGGAGCTGTTTTTT
CASSFLAAITGELFF
>TRBV4-1|TRBJ2-3|18|once|TRBD2
TGCGCCAGCAGCCAAGATCCGCCGGGGGGGAAAGGAGCAGATACGCAGTATTTT
CASSQDPPGGKGADTQYF
>TRBV10-3|TRBJ1-2|17|.|.
TGTGCCATCAGTGATGATTTTCGGATCCCGAGGGGACATGGCTACACCTTC
CAISDDFRIPRGHGYTF
>TRBV20-1|TRBJ2-1|15|.|.
TGCAGTGCGCTGGTTGTGGGACTGACCCACAATGAGCAGTTCTTC
CSALVVGLTHNEQFF
>TRBV15|TRBJ2-7|15|many|TRBD1
TGTGCCACCAGCAGAGAGACAGGGGGCTCTAGCGAGCAGTACTTC
CATSRETGGSSEQYF
>TRBV12-3/TRBV12-4|TRBJ1-1|13|.|.
TGTGCCAGCAGTTTGGGGGTGCTCACTGAAGCTTTCTTT
CASSLGVLTEAFF
>TRBV5-1|TRBJ1-1|16|few|TRBD1
TGCGCCAGCAGCCGGGGACAGGGAGGAGGGAACACTGAAGCTTTCTTT
CASSRGQGGGNTEAFF
>TRBV12-3/TRBV12-4|TRBJ1-2|12|.|.
TGTGCCAGCAGTTTAAACAGGCGGCTGACCACCTTC
CASSLNRRLTTF
>TRBV5-1|TRBJ2-1|16|few|.
TGCGCCAGCAGCTTGGCCTCCGGGCGTCTGGTCCATGAGCAGTTCTTC
CASSLASGRLVHEQFF
>TRBV3-1|TRBJ2-3|15|few|TRBD2
TGTGCCAGCAGCCTCGGACTAGCGGGATCCGATACGCAGTATTTT
CASSLGLAGSDTQYF
>TRBV7-9|TRBJ1-6|16|few|TRBD1
TGTGCCAGCAGCTTAACGACAGGGGCTCATAATTCACCCCTCCACTTT
CASSLTTGAHNSPLHF
>TRBV7-2|TRBJ1-5|11|.|.
TGTGCCAGCAGCCACTCGGGCCCCCAGCATTTT
CASSHSGPQHF
>TRBV28|TRBJ2-7|17|.|TRBD2
TGTGCCAGCAGTTTACCCGGACTAGCGGGAGGGCTCTACGAGCAGTACTTC
CASSLPGLAGGLYEQYF
>TRBV20-1|TRBJ2-7|15|.|TRBD1
TGCAGTGCACCGGGACAGGGGAATAATGAGAACGAGCAGTACTTC
CSAPGQGNNENEQYF
>TRBV11-2|TRBJ2-1|14|few|TRBD2
TGTGCCAGCAGCACGGGACTAGCTTTCGGTGAGCAGTTCTTC
CASSTGLAFGEQFF
>TRBV12-3/TRBV12-4|TRBJ2-2|16|many|TRBD2
TGTGCCAGCAGTCTAAAGCGGGGGTCCTACACCGGGGAGCTGTTTTTT
CASSLKRGSYTGELFF
>TRBV10-3|TRBJ2-3|15|.|TRBD1
TGTGCCATCAGTGACGCGGGACAGGGACCAGATACGCAGTATTTT
CAISDAGQGPDTQYF
>TRBV29-1|TRBJ1-1|13|.|.
TGCAGCGTTCCAGGGACGGTTAACACTGAAGCTTTCTTT
CSVPGTVNTEAFF
>TRBV20-1|TRBJ2-7|17|many|TRBD1
TGCAGTGCTGGCCTCCCGGGACAGCGTTCCAATTCCTACGAGCAGTACTTC
CSAGLPGQRSNSYEQYF
>TRBV21-1|TRBJ2-1|17|.|.
TGTGCCAGCAGCAAAGCGCATCGGACAGGGGTAGGGAATGAGCAGTTCTTC
CASSKAHRTGVGNEQFF
>TRBV5-1|TRBJ2-7|17|.|TRBD2
TGCGCCAGCAGCTTGCACGGGACTAGCGGGGGCCAGCTCGAGCAGTACTTC
CASSLHGTSGGQLEQYF
>TRBV27|TRBJ2-5|14|many|.
TGTGCCAGCAGTTTCCCAGCAAACAGGGAATCCCGTTACTTC
CASSFPANRESRYF